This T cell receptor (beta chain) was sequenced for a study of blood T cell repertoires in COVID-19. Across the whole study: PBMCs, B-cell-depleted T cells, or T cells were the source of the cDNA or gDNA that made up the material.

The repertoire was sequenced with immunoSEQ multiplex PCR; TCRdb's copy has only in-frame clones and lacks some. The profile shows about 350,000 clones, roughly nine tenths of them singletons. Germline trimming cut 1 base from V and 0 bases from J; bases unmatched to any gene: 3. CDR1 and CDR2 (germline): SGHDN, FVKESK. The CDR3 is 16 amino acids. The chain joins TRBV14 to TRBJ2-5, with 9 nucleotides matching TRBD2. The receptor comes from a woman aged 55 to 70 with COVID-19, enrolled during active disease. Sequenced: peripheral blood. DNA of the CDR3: TGTGCCAGCAGCCAAGTGCGGGGGGGCTACCAAGAGACCCAGTACTTC. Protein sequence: CASSQVRGGYQETQYF.